The rows below give T cell receptor beta chains drawn from one sample of a study of T-cell memory formation after mild COVID-19. TCRdb reprocessed the 5' RACE reads with MiXCR, giving one entry per CDR3 protein. The sample records fewer than 350,000 distinct CDR3 sequences, around 17% being singletons. Sequencing was performed on PBMCs or a T cell subset sorted from them (not recorded which). The receptors come from a man in his late teens or twenties who had mild COVID-19 (a few samples of this study predate the infection). Cell type and time point are not known. The CDR3 runs from the conserved cysteine through the conserved F or W. A D gene is named only where the DNA matches it firmly. Size is stated for part of the rows, as once, few or many counts, or as a class when the clone is expanded.

D,J,size,V,DNA,CDR3
-,TRBJ1-2,many,TRBV21-1,TGTGCCAGCAGCAAAGTAGGGCCCTCAAGAAGTACTAACTATGGCTACACCTTC,CASSKVGPSRSTNYGYTF
-,TRBJ2-2,-,TRBV4-1,TGCGCCAGCAGCCAACCTCGGACGACCGGGGAGCTGTTTTTT,CASSQPRTTGELFF
TRBD1,TRBJ2-2,few,TRBV5-4,TGTGCCAGCAGCAGGGACAGGGGGAGAGGCACCGGGGAGCTGTTTTTT,CASSRDRGRGTGELFF
-,TRBJ1-2,few,TRBV30,TGTGCCTGGAGTCCCGGGGACTATGGCTACACCTTC,CAWSPGDYGYTF
TRBD1,TRBJ2-2,-,TRBV6-4,TGTGCCGGGGAGGACAGGGGGCGCAAAAGCACCGGGGAGCTGTTTTTT,CAGEDRGRKSTGELFF
-,TRBJ2-3,-,TRBV6-5,TGTGCCAGCAGTTACTCAGGGGGGGGCCTCCCAGATACGCAGTATTTT,CASSYSGGGLPDTQYF
TRBD2,TRBJ2-1,-,TRBV6-5,TGTGCCAGCAGTTACTCTAGGACTAGGGGTTACAATGAGCAGTTCTTC,CASSYSRTRGYNEQFF
-,TRBJ2-7,-,TRBV4-3,TGCGCCAGCAGCCACCTACTAGAAGCCTACGAGCAGTACTTC,CASSHLLEAYEQYF
-,TRBJ2-1,few,TRBV4-1,TGCGCCAGCAGCCCGACTAGGAACGAGCAGTTCTTC,CASSPTRNEQFF
-,TRBJ2-3,-,TRBV9,TGTGCCAGCAGCGTAGGGGCGGGGTCCGGAGATACGCAGTATTTT,CASSVGAGSGDTQYF
-,TRBJ2-5,-,TRBV27,TGTGCCAGCAGTATCCGGGAACAAGAGACCCAGTACTTC,CASSIREQETQYF
-,TRBJ2-7,-,TRBV6-5,TGTGCCAGCAGTTACTCGGGGGCGTCGGGCTACGAGCAGTACTTC,CASSYSGASGYEQYF
-,TRBJ2-1,-,TRBV4-1,TGCGCCAGCAGCCAAGAGGCTCTCTTCAATGAGCAGTTCTTC,CASSQEALFNEQFF
-,TRBJ2-3,-,TRBV3-1,TGTGCCAGCAGCCAAGGGTTTGCGGGTACGCAGTATTTT,CASSQGFAGTQYF
-,TRBJ2-1,few,TRBV18,TGTGCCAGCTCACCACGACCTAGTCAATACAATGAGCAGTTCTTC,CASSPRPSQYNEQFF
TRBD2,TRBJ2-4,-,TRBV7-9,TGTGCCAGCAGCCATAGCGGGGTTGACATTCAGTACTTC,CASSHSGVDIQYF
TRBD2,TRBJ2-1,few,TRBV2,TGTGCCAGCAGTCGCGGGGGGGGTGGTGAGCAGTTCTTC,CASSRGGGGEQFF
-,TRBJ1-1,-,TRBV6-5,TGTGCCAGCAGTAAAAGGGGGGGGTTGAACACTGAAGCTTTCTTT,CASSKRGGLNTEAFF
TRBD2,TRBJ2-1,few,TRBV6-2/TRBV6-3,TGTGCCAGCAGTTACACTAGCGGGGGGCCCAATGAGCAGTTCTTC,CASSYTSGGPNEQFF
-,TRBJ2-5,-,TRBV3-1,TGTGCCAGCATCGGGCGGGAGACCCAGTACTTC,CASIGRETQYF
-,TRBJ2-5,few,TRBV4-3,TGCGCCAGCAGCCAAATGGGGACCCAGTACTTC,CASSQMGTQYF
TRBD1,TRBJ1-5,few,TRBV7-2,TGTGCCAGCAGCTTTTATCAGGGGGCACTAAGTCAGCCCCAGCATTTT,CASSFYQGALSQPQHF
-,TRBJ2-7,-,TRBV11-2,TGTGCCAGCAGCCGGGGGTTAGGAGGGGGCGAGCAGTACTTC,CASSRGLGGGEQYF
-,TRBJ1-1,-,TRBV6-6,TGTGCCAGCAGTTACCACTCGAACAGGGAGGACACTGAAGCTTTCTTT,CASSYHSNREDTEAFF
-,TRBJ1-3,-,TRBV5-1,TGCGCCAGCAGCTTGGTCGGGCAGGGACTCTCTGGAAACACCATATATTTT,CASSLVGQGLSGNTIYF
-,TRBJ2-5,few,TRBV7-2,TGTGCCAGCAGCTCGGGCTGGTACCAAGAGACCCAGTACTTC,CASSSGWYQETQYF
-,TRBJ2-1,-,TRBV10-3,TGTGCCATCAGTGATCAGGACTATGAGCAGTTCTTC,CAISDQDYEQFF
TRBD1,TRBJ2-2,-,TRBV6-5,TGTGCCAGCAGTTCGGCGAGACAGGGGAGCACCGGGGAGCTGTTTTTT,CASSSARQGSTGELFF
-,TRBJ2-3,few,TRBV7-9,TGTGCCAGCAGCGATACAGAACTCACAGATACGCAGTATTTT,CASSDTELTDTQYF
TRBD1,TRBJ1-2,few,TRBV20-1,TGCAGTGCTAGAGGACCCCGGGACAGGGCTTATGGCTACACCTTC,CSARGPRDRAYGYTF
TRBD1,TRBJ2-7,-,TRBV7-2,TGTGCCAGCAGCTCCGCCACAGGGGCGGGTTACGAGCAGTACTTC,CASSSATGAGYEQYF
-,TRBJ2-5,-,TRBV4-3,TGCGCCAGCAGCCAAGTCTTGGGGAGCCAAGAGACCCAGTACTTC,CASSQVLGSQETQYF
-,TRBJ2-2,few,TRBV7-9,TGTGCCAGCAGCTCCTTCAAGGGACGGTCCAACACCGGGGAGCTGTTTTTT,CASSSFKGRSNTGELFF
-,TRBJ1-4,-,TRBV4-2,TGTGCCAGCAGCCCGAGCGGGGGCCGAGGGGAAAAACTGTTTTTT,CASSPSGGRGEKLFF
-,TRBJ2-1,many,TRBV4-2,TGTGCCAGCAGCCCGGGGGATGGGCCCTACAATGAGCAGTTCTTC,CASSPGDGPYNEQFF
TRBD2,TRBJ2-1,-,TRBV11-2,TGTGCCAGCAGCTTATCGGCGGGGGGGCCTTACAATGAGCAGTTCTTC,CASSLSAGGPYNEQFF
-,TRBJ1-3,few,TRBV4-1,TGCGCCAGCAGCCAGGGACACTCCTCTGGAAACACCATATATTTT,CASSQGHSSGNTIYF
-,TRBJ2-1,-,TRBV4-2,TGTGCCAGCAGGTTCGGGACTCTGAACAATGAGCAGTTCTTC,CASRFGTLNNEQFF
-,TRBJ2-5,-,TRBV9,TGTGCCAGCAGTGTGTCAAACAAAGAGACCCAGTACTTC,CASSVSNKETQYF
TRBD1,TRBJ1-1,many,TRBV4-2,TGTGCCAGCAGCCAAGAAATGGGGGCAGGGGGCCGAGAAGCTTTCTTT,CASSQEMGAGGREAFF
-,TRBJ2-2,few,TRBV5-1,TGCGCCAGCAGCTTGGTATCGGCCGGGGAGCTGTTTTTT,CASSLVSAGELFF